These T cell receptor beta chains were read from a single sample in a study of cytomegalovirus exposure and HLA in healthy donors. Clones were sequenced by immunoSEQ multiplex PCR, and TCRdb holds only the in-frame ones, with some missing. Of tens of thousands of clones in the sample, more than 95% were seen once. Material for sequencing was PBMCs. These receptors originate from a man younger than 35 in good health and CMV-seronegative. The CDR3 runs from the conserved cysteine through the conserved F or W. The D gene is left open where the match is weak. For some rows the clone size is stated as once, few or many, or as a class when expanded; others skip it.

D: .; J: TRBJ2-7; V: TRBV4-1; size: .; length: 15; CDR3: CASSPILRNSYEQYF; DNA: TGCGCCAGCAGCCCAATACTGCGAAATTCCTACGAGCAGTACTTC
D: .; J: TRBJ2-7; V: TRBV29-1; size: once; length: 13; CDR3: CSVEVGTTYEQYF; DNA: TGCAGCGTTGAAGTCGGGACAACCTACGAGCAGTACTTC
D: TRBD2; J: TRBJ2-1; V: TRBV27; size: .; length: 16; CDR3: CASSPPGLAGTHEQFF; DNA: TGTGCCAGCAGTCCCCCGGGACTAGCGGGAACACATGAGCAGTTCTTC
D: .; J: TRBJ1-5; V: TRBV2; size: .; length: 14; CDR3: CASRGAGENQPQHF; DNA: TGTGCCAGCAGAGGGGCAGGGGAAAATCAGCCCCAGCATTTT
D: .; J: TRBJ2-5; V: TRBV9; size: .; length: 13; CDR3: CASSLQVGETQYF; DNA: TGTGCCAGCAGCTTACAGGTGGGGGAGACCCAGTACTTC
D: .; J: TRBJ1-2; V: TRBV2; size: .; length: 15; CDR3: CASSEDGGRGLGYTF; DNA: TGTGCCAGCAGTGAAGACGGCGGCAGGGGATTAGGCTACACCTTC
D: TRBD1; J: TRBJ2-3; V: TRBV9; size: .; length: 15; CDR3: CASSPRQGAGDTQYF; DNA: TGTGCCAGCAGCCCACGACAGGGGGCAGGAGATACGCAGTATTTT
D: TRBD2; J: TRBJ2-1; V: TRBV10-2; size: .; length: 18; CDR3: CASSEVVGTNPSYNEQFF; DNA: TGCGCCAGCAGTGAGGTGGTTGGGACTAATCCCTCCTACAATGAGCAGTTCTTC
D: .; J: TRBJ2-1; V: TRBV6-6; size: .; length: 15; CDR3: CASSPDRSSYNEQFF; DNA: TGTGCCAGCAGCCCAGACAGGAGCTCCTACAATGAGCAGTTCTTC
D: .; J: TRBJ1-3; V: TRBV18; size: .; length: 14; CDR3: CASSRSGAGNTIYF; DNA: TGTGCCAGCTCACGATCCGGGGCTGGAAACACCATATATTTT
D: .; J: TRBJ2-7; V: TRBV7-9; size: .; length: 14; CDR3: CASSNPLRGGEQYF; DNA: TGTGCCAGCAGCAACCCCCTCCGAGGGGGTGAGCAGTACTTC
D: TRBD2; J: TRBJ2-3; V: TRBV5-4; size: once; length: 15; CDR3: CASSRTSGITDTQYF; DNA: TGTGCCAGCAGCCGGACTAGCGGGATCACAGATACGCAGTATTTT
D: TRBD1; J: TRBJ2-2; V: TRBV28; size: .; length: 16; CDR3: CATHPVGQGGTGELFF; DNA: TGTGCCACCCATCCCGTGGGACAGGGAGGCACCGGGGAGCTGTTTTTT
D: .; J: TRBJ2-7; V: TRBV27; size: .; length: 14; CDR3: CASSLFSSSYEQYF; DNA: TGTGCCAGCAGTTTATTTTCGAGCTCCTACGAGCAGTACTTC
D: TRBD1; J: TRBJ1-2; V: TRBV5-4; size: .; length: 15; CDR3: CASSFSGTGDYGYTF; DNA: TGTGCCAGCAGCTTTTCCGGGACAGGGGACTATGGCTACACCTTC
D: TRBD1; J: TRBJ2-7; V: TRBV9; size: .; length: 14; CDR3: CASSVGQGAGEQYF; DNA: TGTGCCAGCAGCGTAGGACAGGGGGCGGGTGAGCAGTACTTC
D: TRBD1; J: TRBJ1-5; V: TRBV19; size: .; length: 17; CDR3: CASSLIGTGGSNQPQHF; DNA: TGTGCCAGTAGTCTAATAGGGACAGGGGGTAGCAATCAGCCCCAGCATTTT
D: TRBD1; J: TRBJ2-7; V: TRBV5-6; size: once; length: 18; CDR3: CASSLGRGRGPTKGEQYF; DNA: TGTGCCAGCAGCTTGGGGCGGGGCAGGGGGCCGACGAAGGGCGAGCAGTACTTC
D: TRBD2; J: TRBJ2-7; V: TRBV4-2; size: .; length: 15; CDR3: CASSQGLAEPYEQYF; DNA: TGTGCCAGCAGCCAAGGACTAGCGGAGCCCTACGAGCAGTACTTC
D: TRBD1; J: TRBJ1-1; V: TRBV5-6; size: .; length: 16; CDR3: CASSRGQGQWSTEAFF; DNA: TGTGCCAGCAGCCGCGGGCAGGGACAGTGGAGCACTGAAGCTTTCTTT
D: .; J: TRBJ2-5; V: TRBV2; size: once; length: 13; CDR3: CASSNRGGETQYF; DNA: TGTGCCAGCAGTAACCGGGGTGGCGAGACCCAGTACTTC
D: TRBD1; J: TRBJ1-4; V: TRBV11-2; size: .; length: 14; CDR3: CASSAGTGNEKLFF; DNA: TGTGCCAGCAGCGCGGGGACAGGGAATGAAAAACTGTTTTTT
D: TRBD2; J: TRBJ2-7; V: TRBV5-1; size: .; length: 16; CDR3: CASSWEGQALPPEQYF; DNA: TGCGCCAGCAGCTGGGAGGGCCAGGCCCTCCCTCCCGAGCAGTACTTC
D: TRBD1; J: TRBJ2-5; V: TRBV9; size: .; length: 20; CDR3: CASSQQDGTGLAGAQETQYF; DNA: TGTGCCAGCAGCCAACAAGACGGGACAGGGTTGGCGGGCGCGCAAGAGACCCAGTACTTC
D: .; J: TRBJ2-1; V: TRBV11-2; size: .; length: 13; CDR3: CASSLDVGNEQFF; DNA: TGTGCCAGCAGCTTAGATGTCGGGAATGAGCAGTTCTTC
D: TRBD2; J: TRBJ2-7; V: TRBV30; size: .; length: 19; CDR3: CAWSAQRLAGELGSYEQYF; DNA: TGTGCCTGGAGCGCCCAACGACTAGCGGGAGAGTTGGGTTCCTACGAGCAGTACTTC
D: TRBD1; J: TRBJ2-1; V: TRBV7-7; size: once; length: 15; CDR3: CASSSGQGGFNEQFF; DNA: TGTGCTAGCAGCTCGGGACAGGGGGGATTCAATGAGCAGTTCTTC
D: .; J: TRBJ1-1; V: TRBV5-5; size: .; length: 12; CDR3: CASSLRGSEAFF; DNA: TGTGCCAGCAGCCTGCGGGGCAGTGAAGCTTTCTTT
D: TRBD2; J: TRBJ2-1; V: TRBV4-1; size: once; length: 14; CDR3: CASSRTGTSNEQFF; DNA: TGCGCCAGCAGCCGAACCGGGACTAGCAATGAGCAGTTCTTC
D: TRBD1; J: TRBJ2-7; V: TRBV6-6; size: .; length: 14; CDR3: CASSTGQGMDEQYF; DNA: TGTGCCAGCAGTACAGGACAGGGTATGGACGAGCAGTACTTC
D: .; J: TRBJ2-2; V: TRBV10-2; size: .; length: 13; CDR3: CASGSGSGGELFF; DNA: TGCGCCAGCGGGAGTGGATCAGGAGGGGAGCTGTTTTTT
D: .; J: TRBJ1-6; V: TRBV5-6; size: .; length: 15; CDR3: CASSLETGGNSPLHF; DNA: TGTGCCAGCAGCTTGGAAACGGGCGGGAATTCACCCCTCCACTTT
D: .; J: TRBJ2-6; V: TRBV28; size: .; length: 15; CDR3: CASSVTGTGANVLTF; DNA: TGTGCCAGCAGTGTTACAGGGACTGGGGCCAACGTCCTGACTTTC
D: TRBD2; J: TRBJ2-1; V: TRBV13; size: .; length: 13; CDR3: CATTSGNYNEQFF; DNA: TGTGCCACTACTAGCGGAAACTACAATGAGCAGTTCTTC
D: .; J: TRBJ1-1; V: TRBV9; size: .; length: 13; CDR3: CASSGEGYTEAFF; DNA: TGTGCCAGCAGCGGGGAGGGGTACACTGAAGCTTTCTTT
D: TRBD1; J: TRBJ1-2; V: TRBV30; size: .; length: 13; CDR3: CAWSLQGALGYTF; DNA: TGTGCCTGGAGCCTACAGGGGGCGCTAGGCTACACCTTC
D: TRBD1; J: TRBJ1-2; V: TRBV19; size: .; length: 15; CDR3: CASSIGRGQIYGYTF; DNA: TGTGCCAGTAGTATAGGTAGGGGACAGATCTATGGCTACACCTTC
D: .; J: TRBJ1-3; V: TRBV14; size: .; length: 13; CDR3: CASSPSAGNTIYF; DNA: TGTGCCAGCAGCCCGAGCGCTGGAAACACCATATATTTT
D: TRBD1; J: TRBJ1-5; V: TRBV19; size: .; length: 15; CDR3: CASRFRDRGNQPQHF; DNA: TGTGCCAGTAGGTTCCGGGACAGGGGTAATCAGCCCCAGCATTTT
D: TRBD2; J: TRBJ2-7; V: TRBV6-5; size: few; length: 14; CDR3: CASRPLAATYEQYF; DNA: TGTGCCAGCAGGCCACTAGCGGCAACCTACGAGCAGTACTTC
D: .; J: TRBJ2-7; V: TRBV18; size: .; length: 13; CDR3: CASSLYSNYEQYF; DNA: TGTGCCAGCTCACTTTACAGCAACTACGAGCAGTACTTC
D: .; J: TRBJ1-5; V: TRBV7-8; size: .; length: 14; CDR3: CASSRTGGNQPQHF; DNA: TGTGCCAGCAGCCGAACGGGCGGGAATCAGCCCCAGCATTTT
D: .; J: TRBJ1-1; V: TRBV27; size: .; length: 14; CDR3: CASSPPDRNTEAFF; DNA: TGTGCCAGCAGTCCACCGGACAGGAACACTGAAGCTTTCTTT
D: TRBD1; J: TRBJ2-3; V: TRBV7-3; size: once; length: 15; CDR3: CASSTTGVGTDTQYF; DNA: TGTGCCAGCAGCACTACAGGGGTAGGAACAGATACGCAGTATTTT
D: TRBD2; J: TRBJ2-1; V: TRBV6-1; size: .; length: 16; CDR3: CASSEREREVGDEQFF; DNA: TGTGCCAGCAGTGAACGGGAGCGGGAGGTTGGAGATGAGCAGTTCTTC
D: TRBD2; J: TRBJ2-1; V: TRBV6-1; size: .; length: 20; CDR3: CASSEFGLAGGWSSYNEQFF; DNA: TGTGCCAGCAGTGAATTCGGACTAGCGGGAGGGTGGAGCTCCTACAATGAGCAGTTCTTC
D: .; J: TRBJ1-2; V: TRBV2; size: .; length: 12; CDR3: CASNPGDYGYTF; DNA: TGTGCCAGCAACCCAGGGGACTATGGCTACACCTTC
D: .; J: TRBJ1-2; V: TRBV6-5; size: .; length: 13; CDR3: CASSTETNYGYTF; DNA: TGTGCCAGCAGTACGGAGACCAACTATGGCTACACCTTC
D: .; J: TRBJ2-1; V: TRBV11-3; size: .; length: 16; CDR3: CASSLKWEEGYNEQFF; DNA: TGTGCCAGCAGCTTAAAGTGGGAGGAGGGATACAATGAGCAGTTCTTC
D: TRBD1; J: TRBJ2-2; V: TRBV7-9; size: .; length: 15; CDR3: CASSLTGGPTGELFF; DNA: TGTGCCAGCAGCTTGACAGGGGGACCCACCGGGGAGCTGTTTTTT
D: .; J: TRBJ1-1; V: TRBV7-8; size: .; length: 11; CDR3: CASSRRGAAFF; DNA: TGTGCCAGCAGCCGGCGGGGAGCAGCTTTCTTT
D: TRBD2; J: TRBJ2-7; V: TRBV9; size: .; length: 17; CDR3: CASSGGLAGASSYEQYF; DNA: TGTGCCAGCAGCGGGGGACTAGCGGGAGCTTCGTCCTACGAGCAGTACTTC
D: TRBD1; J: TRBJ2-6; V: TRBV27; size: .; length: 18; CDR3: CASRSPTGDSSGANVLTF; DNA: TGTGCCAGCAGGTCCCCGACAGGGGATAGCTCTGGGGCCAACGTCCTGACTTTC